The present T cell receptor beta chain was sequenced within a study of neurological immune-mediated disorders. Each CDR3 protein is one row after TCRdb ran MiXCR on the 5' RACE reads. This sample has under 40,000 distinct CDR3 sequences, with about 3.3% found just once. There are many counts of this clonotype. Time point reported: longitudinal time-point 1 (baseline). The sample taken for sequencing was PBMCs. This clonotype originated in a woman aged 60-75 years with multiple sclerosis.

CDR3 amino acids: CASSRQGSETQYF. The CDR3 DNA follows: TGTGCCAGCAGTCGACAGGGGTCAGAGACCCAGTACTTC. The chain is built from TRBV6-5 and TRBJ2-5; 8 bases fit TRBD1. The germline gives CDR1 MNHEY, CDR2 SVGAGI. Trimming took 5 bases from V and 4 from J; bases not matched to a gene: 3. The CDR3 length is 13 residues.